The 8 T cell receptor beta chains presented below share a single source sample, sequenced in a study of vaccination effects on CD4 cells after COVID-19. Researchers isolated CD4+ T cells once approximately ten days of culture had elapsed. The repertoire was sequenced with immunoSEQ multiplex PCR; TCRdb's copy has only in-frame clones and lacks some. In the table there are 45,000 to 60,000 clones, roughly 80% of which are singletons. These receptors have no known antigen. The sequencing here drew on CD4+ T cells from PBMCs cultured without peptide, taken before COVID-19 vaccination. The receptors were gathered from a human donor who received a COVID-19 vaccine.

The CDR3 DNA sequence: TGTGCCAGCAGCCAAGGGACCCTCGCCTCCACAGATACGCAGTATTTT. Its protein product is CASSQGTLASTDTQYF. The V and J genes are TRBV3-1 (or the pseudogene TRBV3-2) and TRBJ2-3; D remains ambiguous. Germline V CDR1 and CDR2: LGHDT, YNNKEL (reference sequence). This CDR3 comprises 16 residues. The V end lost 1 base, the J end lost 2 bases, and 13 bases lay between the germline ends.

V gene TRBV5-1 combines with J gene TRBJ2-3; TRBD1 matches 7 bases. V gave up 1 base and J gave up 4 bases; unmatched junction bases: 9. CDR3 length equals 16 residues. The germline V gene has CDR1 SGHRS and CDR2 YFSETQ. The CDR3 nucleotides are TGCGCCAGCAGCTTGTTAGGGGGCGCGGTCGCAGATACGCAGTATTTT. Its protein is CASSLLGGAVADTQYF.

V is TRBV6-5 and J is TRBJ1-6; D gene ambiguous. With 2 bases removed from V and 7 bases from J, the gap between germline ends came to 6 bases. This CDR3 contains 13 residues. Per the germline V gene, CDR1 is MNHEY and CDR2 is SVGAGI. CDR3 sequence reads: CASSYGRNSPLHF. In DNA form, the CDR3 reads TGTGCCAGCAGTTACGGGCGAAATTCACCCCTCCACTTT.

V is TRBV7-8 and J is TRBJ2-2, with TRBD2 as a possible D gene (7 bases). CDR3 size: 16 residues. Germline-derived CDR1 and CDR2 are SGHVS and FQNEAQ. The V end lost 2 bases, the J end lost 8 bases, and 18 bases lay between the germline ends. This chain's CDR3 is CASSLLVRGASGELFF. The CDR3 DNA sequence: TGTGCCAGCAGCTTACTCGTTCGGGGGGCATCAGGGGAGCTGTTTTTT.

V gene TRBV7-2 combines with J gene TRBJ1-6; the D gene is possibly TRBD1 (5 bases). CDR3 size: 15 residues. Trimming stripped 5 bases from V and 4 bases from J, with 12 bases between. The V gene's germline CDR1 is SGHTA and CDR2 FQGNSA. The CDR3 DNA sequence: TGTGCCAGCAGCCAGGGCACGCGATATAATTCACCCCTCCACTTT. It translates to CASSQGTRYNSPLHF.

For the CDR3, the DNA is TGTGCCAGCAGTTTAGGAGGGAACACCGGGGAGCTGTTTTTT. Translated, it gives CASSLGGNTGELFF. The genes are TRBV28 and TRBJ2-2; weak D call: TRBD2 (5 bases). This CDR3 is 14 amino acids long. Germline-derived CDR1 and CDR2 are MDHEN and SYDVKM. Trimming removed 2 bases from V and 1 base from J, with 5 bases in between.

The chain combines TRBV5-4 with TRBJ2-5; 10 bases align to TRBD2. This CDR3 comprises 16 residues. The V segment lost 4 bases and the J segment 1 base; nucleotides outside the gene matches: 7. Germline CDR1 is SGHNT and CDR2 is YYREEE (reference sequence). The CDR3 spells CASSRPSGGPQETQYF. The DNA of the CDR3 is TGTGCCAGCAGCCGACCTAGCGGGGGCCCCCAAGAGACCCAGTACTTC.

V and J are TRBV3-1 (or the pseudogene TRBV3-2) and TRBJ2-3, with D hard to call. CDR1 LGHDT and CDR2 YNNKEL come from the germline V gene (reference sequence). Trimming took 4 bases from V and 2 from J, leaving 4 bases between them. The CDR3 runs to 12 residues. The CDR3 is CASSPTTDTQYF. CDR3 DNA: TGTGCCAGCAGCCCGACCACAGATACGCAGTATTTT.